The next 17 T cell receptor beta chains were all read from a single sample in a study of blood T cells in healthy people across ages. The authors ran a second PCR of roughly 6 to 11 cycles using a sample-barcoded 5' primer and a J-beta primer mix. TCRdb processed the 5' RACE reads anew with MiXCR; each CDR3 protein has one entry. The sample holds approximately 600,000 distinct CDR3 sequences, around three fifths seen once. Sequencing was carried out using blood. The receptor set was obtained from a man in his 60s in good health.

This clonotype was found a few times. The rearrangement uses TRBV12-3 or TRBV12-4 and TRBJ2-3; the D gene could be TRBD1 or TRBD2 (5 bases each). The last part of the DNA fits TRBJ2-5 better; the J call may be wrong. CDR3 size: 12 residues. The CDR3 is CASSPGTGTQYF. For the CDR3, the DNA is TGTGCCAGCAGTCCTGGGACGGGGACCCAGTACTTC.

A few counts support this clonotype. The chain links TRBV29-1 to TRBJ2-1; possible D gene TRBD2, 7 bases. Germline CDR1 and CDR2: SQVTM and ANQGSEA. There are 15 residues in the CDR3. V was trimmed by 8 bases and J by 0 bases, leaving 17 bases between them. The CDR3 coding sequence is TGCAGCACTGGGGGGGCGACCACCTCCTACAATGAGCAGTTCTTC. It codes for CSTGGATTSYNEQFF.

This clonotype was recorded at least ten times. This chain joins TRBV29-1 and TRBJ2-1; D not certain. Germline values: CDR1 SQVTM, CDR2 ANQGSEA. Trimming pared 4 bases from V and 3 bases from J, leaving 13 bases between. This CDR3 region has 14 residues. The CDR3 DNA is TGCAGCGTTGCCAAGGATGCAGACTACAATGAGCAGTTCTTC. It encodes CSVAKDADYNEQFF.

The sample holds a few counts of this clonotype. The CDR3 DNA follows: TGTGCCAGCAGTCCCGCTACGGCCACAGATACGCAGTATTTT. It codes for CASSPATATDTQYF. This sequence joins TRBV12-3 or TRBV12-4 and TRBJ2-3; D gene unclear. The germline V and J ends were trimmed by 5 bases and 2 bases, with 11 bases remaining between them. CDR3 length: 14 amino acids.

This clonotype was counted a single time. The rearrangement joins TRBV15 to TRBJ2-5; TRBD2 agrees at 8 bases. The junction had 4 bases not matched to a gene; V was cut back by 0 bases and J by 4 bases. CDR1 is LNHNV, CDR2 YYDKDF, per germline (reference sequence). The CDR3 runs to 15 residues. The chain's CDR3 is CATSRDNGGGETQYF. CDR3 DNA sequence: TGTGCCACCAGCAGAGATAACGGGGGGGGAGAGACCCAGTACTTC.

The J gene is TRBJ1-2, the V gene TRBV7-2; D uncertain. Deletions cut 5 bases from V and 4 bases from J, with 14 bases between. The V gene's germline CDR1 is SGHTA and CDR2 FQGNSA. The CDR3 consists of 14 residues. CDR3 bases: TGTGCCAGCAGCCCCTCCGGGAGGTTCTATGGCTACACCTTC. This translates into CASSPSGRFYGYTF.

The gene calls are TRBV20-1 and TRBJ2-7; D is uncertain. The CDR3 sequence is 12 residues long. Looked up from germline, CDR1 is DFQATT and CDR2 is SNEGSKA (reference sequence). Trimming pared 3 bases from V and 2 bases from J, leaving 8 bases between. CDR3 nucleotides: TGCAGTGCTAGTCGGGTTACCTACGAGCAGTACTTC. It translates to CSASRVTYEQYF.

V usage is TRBV21-1 and J usage is TRBJ2-6. TRBV21-1 is assigned pseudogene status. The CDR3 totals 17 residues. The CDR3 region is CASSKGRAPSGANVLTF. CDR3 sequence (DNA): TGTGCCAGCAGCAAAGGGCGCGCTCCCTCTGGGGCCAACGTCCTGACTTTC.

The genes are TRBV20-1 and TRBJ2-7; D is possibly TRBD2 (5 bases). The end of the DNA is better explained by TRBJ2-5, so the J call may be wrong. The CDR3 is 10 amino acids. Germline CDR1 and CDR2: DFQATT and SNEGSKA (reference sequence). Here the CDR3 DNA reads TGCAGGGCACCACGGGGGACCCAGTACTTC. Translating gives CRAPRGTQYF.

This clonotype turned up a few times. V usage is TRBV28 and J usage is TRBJ2-3; no clear D. Germline-derived CDR1 and CDR2 are MDHEN and SYDVKM. Trimming stripped 7 bases from V and 4 bases from J, with 9 bases between. This CDR3 has 12 amino acids. CDR3 in amino acids: CASIEPPDTQYF. The CDR3, as DNA: TGTGCCAGCATTGAACCCCCAGATACGCAGTATTTT.

This clonotype turned up a few times. The chain combines TRBV25-1 with TRBJ2-1, with 8 bases lining up with TRBD2. V dropped 9 bases and J dropped 2; count of bases not matched to a gene: 6. From germline, CDR1 is MGHDK and CDR2 SYGVNS. The CDR3 extends over 14 amino acids. For the CDR3, the DNA is TGTGCCAGTTCTGCGGGGGGAACCTACAATGAGCAGTTCTTC. Its protein is CASSAGGTYNEQFF.

The CDR3 DNA sequence: TGTGCCAGCAGGACGGACAGACAGAACACTGAAGCTTTCTTT. Its translation is CASRTDRQNTEAFF. The V and J genes are TRBV6-1 and TRBJ1-1, with D possibly being TRBD1 (6 bases). Germline CDR1 is MNHNS and CDR2 is SASEGT. The CDR3 is made up of 14 amino acids. V was cut by 6 bases and J by 1 base, with 12 bases left in between.

The chain is built from TRBV20-1 and TRBJ1-3; tentative D call: TRBD1 (5 bases). This CDR3 spans 13 amino acids. Trimming shortened V by 6 bases and J by 4 bases, and 13 bases separated the two germline ends. Germline V CDR1 and CDR2: DFQATT, SNEGSKA (reference sequence). DNA for the CDR3: TGCAGTGCATCCCCGGGACTGGGAAACACCATATATTTT. Translation: CSASPGLGNTIYF.

This chain links TRBV3-1 with TRBJ2-3; 11 bases align to TRBD2. Germline loops: CDR1 LGHDT, CDR2 YNNKEL (reference sequence). After removal of 4 bases from V and 7 bases from J, the junction contained 7 bases not matched to a gene. This CDR3 region has 15 residues. The CDR3 protein is CASSPRLAGGYTQYF. As DNA, the CDR3 is TGTGCCAGCAGCCCTCGGCTAGCGGGGGGATATACGCAGTATTTT.

For this clonotype: A much larger clone differs by one base, so this may be a read error. CDR3: CVSSLGTATDTQYF. The CDR3 nucleotides read TGTGTCAGCAGCTTAGGGACAGCCACAGATACGCAGTATTTT. The V gene is TRBV13, the J gene TRBJ2-3; 7 nucleotides align to TRBD1. The CDR3 length is 14 residues. Germline CDR1 PRHDT, CDR2 FYEKMQ (reference sequence).

The V call is TRBV7-2, the J call TRBJ2-3; 9 bases fit TRBD2. CDR1 and CDR2 (germline): SGHTA, FQGNSA. The ends lost 4 bases at V and 6 bases at J; junction bases unmatched: 5. The CDR3 sequence is 14 residues long. CDR3 loop: CASSSGTSWDTQYF. The CDR3, as DNA: TGTGCCAGCAGCTCAGGGACTAGCTGGGATACGCAGTATTTT.

J is TRBJ2-7 and V is TRBV20-1; D is perhaps TRBD1 or TRBD2 (6 bases each). Deletions cut 8 bases from V and 5 bases from J, with 22 bases between. The CDR3 runs 14 residues. Germline V lookup: CDR1 DFQATT, CDR2 SNEGSKA (reference sequence). CDR3 sequence reads: CSSEGGGPLNEQYF. The DNA of the CDR3 is TGCAGTTCCGAGGGGGGCGGACCCCTCAACGAGCAGTACTTC.